Each of the 12 T cell receptor beta chains below was sequenced from the same sample in a study of T cells in tuberculosis. The protocol was immunoSEQ multiplex PCR, while the TCRdb copy is restricted to in-frame clones and leaves out a portion. Of tens of thousands of clones listed, 90% to 95% were seen once; the top ten hold less than 8.5%. Material: PBMCs. The origin of the receptors is a donor aged 10-29 years with latent tuberculosis or without tuberculosis infection.

The chain uses TRBV30 and TRBJ2-3; D may be TRBD1 (5 bases). Germline V gives CDR1 GTSNPN, CDR2 SVGIG (reference sequence). The V end was cut by 6 bases, the J end by 5 bases, with 18 bases between. The CDR3 covers 14 residues. CDR3 DNA: TGTGCCTGCCAACGAGACCAGGGAAGAGATACGCAGTATTTT. Translation: CACQRDQGRDTQYF. Drawing the rest from reference TRBV30 and TRBJ2-3, the complete variable domain is SQTIHQWPATLVQPVGSPLSLECTVEGTSNPNLYWYRQAAGRGLQLLFYSVGIGQISSEVPQNLSASRPQDRQFILSSKKLLLSDSGFYLCACQRDQGRDTQYFGPGTRLTVL.

The J gene is TRBJ2-1, the V gene TRBV9; 12 bases match TRBD2. Trimming took 0 bases from V and 10 from J; bases not matched to a gene: 5. Germline CDR1 SGDLS, CDR2 YYNGEE. The CDR3 contains 15 residues. CDR3 sequence reads: CASSVGLAGVWEQFF. The DNA of the CDR3 is TGTGCCAGCAGCGTAGGACTAGCGGGAGTATGGGAGCAGTTCTTC.

V usage is TRBV5-1 and J usage is TRBJ2-7; 7 positions agree with TRBD1. CDR3 length: 15 amino acids. Unmatched junction bases numbered 10, after V lost 6 bases and J lost 1 base. From germline, CDR1 is SGHRS and CDR2 YFSETQ. The CDR3 DNA is TGCGCCAGCAAACTCGACGGGACAGCGTCCTACGAGCAGTACTTC. Amino acid sequence: CASKLDGTASYEQYF.

V and J are TRBV5-4 and TRBJ2-1, with 7 bases matching TRBD2. CDR3 length: 15 amino acids. Germline loops: CDR1 SGHNT, CDR2 YYREEE (reference sequence). With V trimmed by 4 bases and J by 4 bases, 8 bases remained unmatched. CDR3 in DNA: TGTGCCAGCAGCCATCGACTAGCAAATTACAATGAGCAGTTCTTC. It is translated as CASSHRLANYNEQFF.

The chain joins TRBV6-1 to TRBJ1-2; 9 bases fit TRBD1. The CDR3 spans 15 residues. After removal of 4 bases from V and 3 bases from J, the junction contained 6 bases not matched to a gene. Germline lookup yields CDR1 MNHNS and CDR2 SASEGT. The CDR3 sequence: CASSAYRGLDYGYTF. Written as DNA, the CDR3 is TGTGCCAGCAGTGCCTACAGGGGGCTGGACTATGGCTACACCTTC.

The CDR3 spells CATSLPLAGGGDTQYF. CDR3 nucleotide sequence: TGTGCCACCAGCTTACCGCTAGCGGGGGGCGGAGATACGCAGTATTTT. This chain links TRBV15 with TRBJ2-3, with 11 nucleotides matching TRBD2. The CDR3 spans 16 residues. V gave up 5 bases and J gave up 5 bases; unmatched junction bases: 9. CDR1 LNHNV and CDR2 YYDKDF come from the germline V gene (reference sequence). Based on the CDR3 plus reference TRBV15 and TRBJ2-3, the full variable domain is DAMVIQNPRYQVTQFGKPVTLSCSQTLNHNVMYWYQQKSSQAPKLLFHYYDKDFNNEADTPDNFQSRRPNTSFCFLDIRSPGLGDTAMYLCATSLPLAGGGDTQYFGPGTRLTVL.

The V call is TRBV29-1, the J call TRBJ2-2; 7 positions match TRBD1. Trimming at V came to 6 bases and at J to 0 bases, leaving 7 bases not matched to a gene. CDR3 size: 15 residues. From germline, CDR1 is SQVTM and CDR2 ANQGSEA. The CDR3: CSVRGQKPNTGELFF. CDR3 in DNA: TGCAGCGTCAGGGGACAGAAACCGAACACCGGGGAGCTGTTTTTT.

The rearrangement links TRBV7-9 to TRBJ2-4; D might be TRBD1 (6 bases). Trimming stripped 0 bases from V and 0 bases from J, with 12 bases between. Looked up from germline, CDR1 is SEHNR and CDR2 is FQNEAQ (reference sequence). This CDR3 has 17 residues. The CDR3 region is CASSLAETGLAKNIQYF. In DNA, the CDR3 is TGTGCCAGCAGCTTAGCGGAGACAGGTCTAGCCAAAAACATTCAGTACTTC.

The CDR3 reads CAISGSYEQYF. DNA for the CDR3: TGTGCCATCTCCGGGTCCTACGAGCAGTACTTC. The rearrangement uses TRBV10-3 and TRBJ2-7; D remains unclear. The CDR3 extends over 11 amino acids. Germline CDR1 and CDR2: ENHRY and SYGVKD. V lost 8 bases and J lost 1, with 6 bases in between.

This clone showed up just once. V usage is TRBV6-1 and J usage is TRBJ2-7; TRBD2 is a possible D gene (5 bases). Germline V gene sequence: CDR1 MNHNS, CDR2 SASEGT. This CDR3 has 13 residues. Trimming took off 8 bases at V and 3 bases at J, with 14 bases between the two ends. The DNA of the CDR3 is TGTGCCAGCGGGGAGCGGCATGGCTACGAGCAGTACTTC. Translated, it gives CASGERHGYEQYF.

V usage is TRBV7-9 and J usage is TRBJ2-1; 8 bases are shared with TRBD2. CDR3 length: 15 residues. Unmatched junction bases numbered 5, after V lost 2 bases and J lost 5 bases. The V gene's germline CDR1 is SEHNR and CDR2 FQNEAQ (reference sequence). In DNA form, the CDR3 reads TGTGCCAGCAGCTTACCTAGCGGGTCAAACAATGAGCAGTTCTTC. Amino acid sequence: CASSLPSGSNNEQFF.

In this sample, this clone turned up once. CDR3 DNA: TGCGCCAGCAGCCAAGGAGGGACAGGGAACAATGAAAAACTGTTTTTT. Protein: CASSQGGTGNNEKLFF. This chain links TRBV4-1 with TRBJ1-4; 9 positions match TRBD1. Germline CDR1 and CDR2: MGHRA and YSYEKL. The ends lost 1 base at V and 5 bases at J; junction bases unmatched: 5. This CDR3 region has 16 residues.